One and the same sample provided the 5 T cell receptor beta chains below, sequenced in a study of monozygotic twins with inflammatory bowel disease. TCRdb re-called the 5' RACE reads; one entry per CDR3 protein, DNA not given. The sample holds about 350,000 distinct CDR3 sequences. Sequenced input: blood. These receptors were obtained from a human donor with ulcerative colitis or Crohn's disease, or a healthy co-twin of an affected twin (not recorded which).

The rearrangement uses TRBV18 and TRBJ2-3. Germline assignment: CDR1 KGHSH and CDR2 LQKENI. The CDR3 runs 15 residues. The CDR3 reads CASSPTFGSTDTQYF. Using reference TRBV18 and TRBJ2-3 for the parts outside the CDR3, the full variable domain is NAGVMQNPRHLVRRRGQEARLRCSPMKGHSHVYWYRQLPEEGLKFMVYLQKENIIDESGMPKERFSAEFPKEGPSILRIQQVVRGDSAAYFCASSPTFGSTDTQYFGPGTRLTVL.

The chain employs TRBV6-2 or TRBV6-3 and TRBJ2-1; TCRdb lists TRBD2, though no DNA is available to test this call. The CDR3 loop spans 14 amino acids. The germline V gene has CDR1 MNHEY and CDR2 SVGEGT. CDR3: CASASRQDNNEQFF.

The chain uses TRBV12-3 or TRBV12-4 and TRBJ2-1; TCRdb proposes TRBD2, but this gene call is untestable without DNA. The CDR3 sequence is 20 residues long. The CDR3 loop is CASTHGGLAGGLRTYNEQFF.

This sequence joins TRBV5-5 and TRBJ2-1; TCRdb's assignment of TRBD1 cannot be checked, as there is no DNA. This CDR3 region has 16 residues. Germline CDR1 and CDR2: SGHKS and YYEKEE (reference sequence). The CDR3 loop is CASSTWDRGDYNEQFF.

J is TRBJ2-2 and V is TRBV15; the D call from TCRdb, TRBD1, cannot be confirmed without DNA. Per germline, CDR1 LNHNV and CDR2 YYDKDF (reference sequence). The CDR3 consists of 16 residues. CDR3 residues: CATSREGGANTGELFF.